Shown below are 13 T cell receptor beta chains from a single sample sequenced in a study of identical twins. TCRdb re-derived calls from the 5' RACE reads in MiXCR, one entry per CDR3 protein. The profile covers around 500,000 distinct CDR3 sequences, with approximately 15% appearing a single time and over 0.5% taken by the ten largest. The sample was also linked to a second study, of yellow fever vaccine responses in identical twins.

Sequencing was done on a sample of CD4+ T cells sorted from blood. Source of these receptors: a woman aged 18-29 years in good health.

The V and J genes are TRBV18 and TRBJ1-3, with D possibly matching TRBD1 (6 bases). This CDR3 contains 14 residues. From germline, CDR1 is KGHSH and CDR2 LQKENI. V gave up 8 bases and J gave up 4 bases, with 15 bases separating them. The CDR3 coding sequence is TGTGCCAGCGCGGGCGGGGGCGACGGAAACACCATATATTTT. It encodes CASAGGGDGNTIYF.

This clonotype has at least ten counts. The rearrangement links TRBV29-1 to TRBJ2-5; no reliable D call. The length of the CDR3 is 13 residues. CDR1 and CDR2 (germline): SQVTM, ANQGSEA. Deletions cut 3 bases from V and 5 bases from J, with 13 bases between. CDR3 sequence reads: CSVDEAVGETQYF. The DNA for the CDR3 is TGCAGCGTTGATGAGGCGGTTGGGGAGACCCAGTACTTC.

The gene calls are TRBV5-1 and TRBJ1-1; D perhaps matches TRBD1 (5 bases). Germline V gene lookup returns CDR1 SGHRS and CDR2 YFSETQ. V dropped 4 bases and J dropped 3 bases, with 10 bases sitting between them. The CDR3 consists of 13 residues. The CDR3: CASSNRDHTEAFF. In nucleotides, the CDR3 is TGCGCCAGCAGCAACCGGGACCACACTGAAGCTTTCTTT.

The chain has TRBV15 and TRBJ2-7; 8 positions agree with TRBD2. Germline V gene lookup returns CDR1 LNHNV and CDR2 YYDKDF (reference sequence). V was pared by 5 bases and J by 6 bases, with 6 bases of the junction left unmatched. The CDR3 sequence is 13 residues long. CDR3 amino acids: CATSVRGGVEQYF. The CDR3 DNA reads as TGTGCCACCAGCGTTCGGGGGGGCGTCGAGCAGTACTTC.

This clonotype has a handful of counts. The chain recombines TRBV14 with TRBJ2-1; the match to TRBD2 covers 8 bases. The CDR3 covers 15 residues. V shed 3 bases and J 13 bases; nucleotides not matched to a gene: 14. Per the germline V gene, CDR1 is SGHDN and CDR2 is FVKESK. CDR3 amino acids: CASSQAGGRHTIQFF. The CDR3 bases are TGTGCCAGCAGCCAGGCGGGGGGACGTCATACCATTCAGTTCTTC.

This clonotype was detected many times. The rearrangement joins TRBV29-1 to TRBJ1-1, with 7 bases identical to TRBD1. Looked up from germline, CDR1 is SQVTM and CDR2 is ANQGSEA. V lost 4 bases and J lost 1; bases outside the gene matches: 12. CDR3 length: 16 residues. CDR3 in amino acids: CSVVGRDSHSNTEAFF. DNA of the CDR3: TGCAGCGTTGTCGGACGGGACAGTCACTCGAACACTGAAGCTTTCTTT.

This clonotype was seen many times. CDR3 in amino acids: CASSFLVTDTQYF. The DNA of the CDR3 is TGTGCCAGCAGCTTTTTAGTCACAGATACGCAGTATTTT. The V gene is TRBV7-9, the J gene TRBJ2-3; D remains ambiguous. The CDR3 has 13 residues. Trimming took 3 bases from V and 2 from J, leaving 6 bases between them. Germline values: CDR1 SEHNR, CDR2 FQNEAQ (reference sequence).

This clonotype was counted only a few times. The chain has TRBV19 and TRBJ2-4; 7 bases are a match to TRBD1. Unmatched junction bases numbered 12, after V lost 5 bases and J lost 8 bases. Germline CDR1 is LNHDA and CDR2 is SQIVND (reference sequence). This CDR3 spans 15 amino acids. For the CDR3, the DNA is TGTGCCAGTAGTTCGGGCTCCACAGGGGTGGACATTCAGTACTTC. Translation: CASSSGSTGVDIQYF.

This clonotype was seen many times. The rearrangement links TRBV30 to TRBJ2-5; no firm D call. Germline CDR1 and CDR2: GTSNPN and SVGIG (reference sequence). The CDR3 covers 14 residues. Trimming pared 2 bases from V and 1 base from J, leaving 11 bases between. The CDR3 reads CAWSKGGVQETQYF. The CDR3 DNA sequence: TGTGCCTGGAGTAAGGGCGGAGTCCAAGAGACCCAGTACTTC.

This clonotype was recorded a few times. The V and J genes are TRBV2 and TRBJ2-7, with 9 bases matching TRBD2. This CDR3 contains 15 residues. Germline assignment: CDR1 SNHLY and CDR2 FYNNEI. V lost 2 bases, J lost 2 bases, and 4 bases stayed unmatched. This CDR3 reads CASSELASGAYEQYF. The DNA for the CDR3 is TGTGCCAGCAGTGAATTAGCTAGCGGGGCCTACGAGCAGTACTTC.

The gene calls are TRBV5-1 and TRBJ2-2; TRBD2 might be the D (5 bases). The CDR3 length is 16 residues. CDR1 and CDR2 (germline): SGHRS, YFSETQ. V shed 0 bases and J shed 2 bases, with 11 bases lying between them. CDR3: CASSLGVSVNTGELFF. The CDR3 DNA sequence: TGCGCCAGCAGCTTGGGCGTTAGCGTCAACACCGGGGAGCTGTTTTTT.

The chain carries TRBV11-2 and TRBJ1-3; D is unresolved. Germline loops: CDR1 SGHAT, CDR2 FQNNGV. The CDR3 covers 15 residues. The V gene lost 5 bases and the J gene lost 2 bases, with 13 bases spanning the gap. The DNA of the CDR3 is TGTGCCAGCAGCCAAGACGGGCTTCCTGGAAACACCATATATTTT. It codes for CASSQDGLPGNTIYF.

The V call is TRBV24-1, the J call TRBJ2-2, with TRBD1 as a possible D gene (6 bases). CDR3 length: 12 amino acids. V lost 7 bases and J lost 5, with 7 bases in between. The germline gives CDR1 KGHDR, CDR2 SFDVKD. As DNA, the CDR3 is TGTGCCACCAGGGGACAAACCGGGGAGCTGTTTTTT. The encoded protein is CATRGQTGELFF.